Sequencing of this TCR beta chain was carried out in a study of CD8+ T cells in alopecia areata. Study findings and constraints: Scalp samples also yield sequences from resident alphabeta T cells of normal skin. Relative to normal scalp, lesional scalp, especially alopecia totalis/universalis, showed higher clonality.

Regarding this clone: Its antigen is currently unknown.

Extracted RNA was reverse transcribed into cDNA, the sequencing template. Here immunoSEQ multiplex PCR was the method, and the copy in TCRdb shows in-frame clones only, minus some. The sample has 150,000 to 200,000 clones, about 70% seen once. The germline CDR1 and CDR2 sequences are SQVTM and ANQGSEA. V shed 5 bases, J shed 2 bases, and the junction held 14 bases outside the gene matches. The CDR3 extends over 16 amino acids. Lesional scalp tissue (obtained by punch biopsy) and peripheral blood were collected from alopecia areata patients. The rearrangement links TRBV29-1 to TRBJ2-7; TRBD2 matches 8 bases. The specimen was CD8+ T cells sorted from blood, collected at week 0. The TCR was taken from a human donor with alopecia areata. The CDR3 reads CSVNGWVSGGPYEQYF. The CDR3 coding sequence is TGCAGCGTTAATGGCTGGGTAAGCGGGGGACCCTACGAGCAGTACTTC.